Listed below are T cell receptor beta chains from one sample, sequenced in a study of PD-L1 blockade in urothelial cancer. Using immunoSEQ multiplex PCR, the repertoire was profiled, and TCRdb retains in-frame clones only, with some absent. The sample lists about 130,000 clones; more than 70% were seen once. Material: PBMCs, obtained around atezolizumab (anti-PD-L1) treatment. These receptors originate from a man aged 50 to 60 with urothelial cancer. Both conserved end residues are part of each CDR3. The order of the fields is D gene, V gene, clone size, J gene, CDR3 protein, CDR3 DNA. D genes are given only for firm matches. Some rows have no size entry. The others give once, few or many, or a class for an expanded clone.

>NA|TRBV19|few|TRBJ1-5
CASSIGGYQPQHF
TGTGCCAGTAGTATCGGGGGGTATCAGCCCCAGCATTTT
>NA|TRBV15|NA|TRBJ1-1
CATSRDRNSEAFF
TGTGCCACCAGCAGAGATAGGAACAGTGAAGCTTTCTTT
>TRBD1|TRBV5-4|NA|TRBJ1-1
CASSRKDRGQTEAFF
TGTGCCAGCAGCCGGAAGGACAGGGGGCAAACTGAAGCTTTCTTT
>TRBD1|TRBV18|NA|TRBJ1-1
CASSPGTGVLNTEAFF
TGTGCCAGCTCACCAGGGACAGGGGTTTTGAACACTGAAGCTTTCTTT
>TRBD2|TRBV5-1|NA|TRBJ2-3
CASSWGGTPDTQYF
TGCGCCAGCAGCTGGGGAGGGACCCCAGATACGCAGTATTTT
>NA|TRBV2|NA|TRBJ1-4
CASIPRRPGGEKLFF
TGTGCCAGCATCCCAAGGCGGCCTGGAGGCGAAAAACTGTTTTTT
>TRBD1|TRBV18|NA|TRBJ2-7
CASSPLETGVEQYF
TGTGCCAGCTCACCACTTGAGACAGGGGTCGAGCAGTACTTC
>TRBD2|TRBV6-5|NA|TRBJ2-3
CASSSPGLASDTQYF
TGTGCCAGCAGTTCACCGGGACTAGCGTCAGATACGCAGTATTTT
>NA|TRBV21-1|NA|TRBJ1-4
CASSTPWGGKDEKLFF
TGTGCCAGCAGCACCCCGTGGGGCGGTAAGGACGAAAAACTGTTTTTT
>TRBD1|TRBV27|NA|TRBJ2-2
CASRLGQDTGELFF
TGTGCCAGCAGGCTGGGACAGGACACCGGGGAGCTGTTTTTT
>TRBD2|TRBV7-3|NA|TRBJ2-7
CASSLAGGANEQYF
TGTGCCAGCAGCTTAGCGGGAGGAGCGAACGAGCAGTACTTC
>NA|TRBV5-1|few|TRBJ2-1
CASSLDRLNEQFF
TGCGCCAGCAGTCTTGACAGGCTCAATGAGCAGTTCTTC
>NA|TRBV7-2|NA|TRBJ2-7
CASSLGGDSSEQYF
TGTGCCAGCAGCTTAGGGGGGGACAGCTCCGAGCAGTACTTC
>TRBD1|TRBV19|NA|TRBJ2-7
CASSRRRTGDSSWTGDSYEQYF
TGTGCCAGTAGTAGAAGGAGGACAGGAGACTCCTCATGGACAGGAGACTCCTACGAGCAGTACTTC
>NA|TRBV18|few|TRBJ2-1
CASSSLPPGTRWDNEQFF
TGTGCCAGCTCCTCCCTACCTCCGGGAACACGCTGGGACAATGAGCAGTTCTTC
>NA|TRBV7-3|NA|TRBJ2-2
CASSLGWGAGELFF
TGTGCCAGCAGCTTAGGGTGGGGCGCCGGGGAGCTGTTTTTT
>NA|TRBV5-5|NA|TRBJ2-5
CASSLSGVEETQYF
TGTGCCAGCAGCTTGTCGGGGGTGGAAGAGACCCAGTACTTC
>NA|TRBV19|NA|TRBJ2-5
CASSIRGRASETQYF
TGTGCCAGTAGTATAAGGGGCAGGGCGAGCGAGACCCAGTACTTC
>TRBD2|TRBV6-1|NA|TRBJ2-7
CASSATSGRGSDEQYF
TGTGCCAGCAGTGCAACTAGCGGGAGAGGTTCAGACGAGCAGTACTTC
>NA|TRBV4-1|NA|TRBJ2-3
CASSQERFDTQYF
TGCGCCAGCAGCCAAGAGCGGTTTGATACGCAGTATTTT
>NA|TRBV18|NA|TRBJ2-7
CASSPGASPTYEQYF
TGTGCCAGCTCACCGGGGGCGTCCCCTACCTACGAGCAGTACTTC
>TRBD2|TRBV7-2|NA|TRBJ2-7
CASSSALAGGAYEQYF
TGTGCCAGCAGCTCCGCTTTAGCGGGCGGGGCGTACGAGCAGTACTTC
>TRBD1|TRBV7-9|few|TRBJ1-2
CASSFSDRIYGYTF
TGTGCCAGCAGCTTTTCGGACAGGATCTATGGCTACACCTTC
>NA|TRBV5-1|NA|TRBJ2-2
CASSLNTGELFF
TGCGCCAGCAGCCTGAACACCGGGGAGCTGTTTTTT
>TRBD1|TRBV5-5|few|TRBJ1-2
CASSRDRGLYGYTF
TGTGCCAGCAGCCGGGACAGGGGGCTTTATGGCTACACCTTC
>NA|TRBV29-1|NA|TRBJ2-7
CSVVVDTYEQYF
TGCAGCGTTGTCGTGGACACCTACGAGCAGTACTTC
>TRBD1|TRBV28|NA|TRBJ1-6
CASSAARQGAPPLHF
TGTGCCAGCAGTGCCGCGCGGCAGGGGGCACCACCCCTCCACTTT
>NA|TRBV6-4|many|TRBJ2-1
CASSDSAESYNEQFF
TGTGCCAGCAGTGACTCAGCGGAGTCCTACAATGAGCAGTTCTTC
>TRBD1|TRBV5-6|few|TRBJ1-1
CASSLTQGGNTEAFF
TGTGCCAGCAGCTTGACGCAGGGGGGGAACACTGAAGCTTTCTTT
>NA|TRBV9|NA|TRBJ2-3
CASSWELSTDTQYF
TGTGCCAGTTCGTGGGAGTTGAGCACAGATACGCAGTATTTT
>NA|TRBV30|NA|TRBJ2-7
CAWTKSYEQYF
TGTGCCTGGACAAAATCCTACGAGCAGTACTTC
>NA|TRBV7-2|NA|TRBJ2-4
CASSRQTKNIQYF
TGTGCCAGCAGCCGACAGACCAAAAACATTCAGTACTTC
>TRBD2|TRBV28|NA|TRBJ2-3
CASKGREETDTQYF
TGTGCCAGCAAGGGGCGGGAGGAGACAGATACGCAGTATTTT
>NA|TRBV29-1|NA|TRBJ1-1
CSASQGSETEAFF
TGCAGCGCTAGTCAGGGATCGGAAACTGAAGCTTTCTTT
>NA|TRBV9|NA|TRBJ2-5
CASSVLVSETQYF
TGTGCCAGCAGCGTACTCGTGAGCGAGACCCAGTACTTC
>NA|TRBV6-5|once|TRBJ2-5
CASSYSDKETQYF
TGTGCCAGCAGTTACTCAGACAAAGAGACCCAGTACTTC
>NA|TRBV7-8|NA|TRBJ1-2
CASRPTGFYGYTF
TGTGCCAGCAGGCCCACAGGGTTCTATGGCTACACCTTC
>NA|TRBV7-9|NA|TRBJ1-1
CASSLGGIMNTEAFF
TGTGCCAGCAGCTTAGGAGGAATCATGAACACTGAAGCTTTCTTT
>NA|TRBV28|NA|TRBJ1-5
CASSLGIGEGGSNQPQHF
TGTGCCAGCAGTTTGGGTATCGGGGAGGGGGGAAGCAATCAGCCCCAGCATTTT
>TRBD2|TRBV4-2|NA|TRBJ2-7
CASSQEPGLAAYEQYF
TGTGCCAGCAGCCAGGAACCGGGACTAGCGGCCTACGAGCAGTACTTC
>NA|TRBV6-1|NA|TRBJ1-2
CASSEAGLGYTF
TGTGCCAGCAGTGAAGCGGGGCTTGGCTACACCTTC
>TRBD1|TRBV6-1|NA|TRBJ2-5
CASRQTGGLETQYF
TGTGCCAGCAGGCAGACAGGGGGGCTAGAGACCCAGTACTTC
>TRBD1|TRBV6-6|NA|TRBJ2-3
CASSSDREDTQYF
TGTGCCAGCAGTTCCGACAGGGAAGATACGCAGTATTTT
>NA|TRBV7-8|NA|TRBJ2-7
CASSPGAGAGGGEQYF
TGTGCCAGCAGCCCGGGGGCGGGGGCTGGAGGCGGCGAGCAGTACTTC